The 31 T cell receptor beta chains below were found in one sample sequenced in a study of T cell changes during pregnancy in multiple sclerosis. Some clones are missing from TCRdb's copy, which holds only in-frame ones; the method was immunoSEQ multiplex PCR. The top ten clones hold over 0.95% of a sample with around 80,000 clones, roughly 96% of them seen once. The input for sequencing was peripheral blood, taken in the second trimester of pregnancy. These receptors were taken from a female donor with multiple sclerosis, enrolled in a pregnancy study.

The rearrangement links TRBV28 to TRBJ2-6; tentatively, D is TRBD1 (5 bases). V lost 6 bases and J 2 bases, leaving 11 bases between the germline ends. The CDR3 has 15 amino acids. The germline V gene has CDR1 MDHEN and CDR2 SYDVKM. The CDR3 sequence: CASRMQGPGANVLTF. The DNA of the CDR3 is TGTGCCAGCAGAATGCAGGGCCCTGGGGCCAACGTCCTGACTTTC.

The chain has TRBV6-1 and TRBJ2-2, with unresolved D. CDR3 length: 13 residues. V was pared by 7 bases and J by 4 bases, with 10 bases between. The germline CDR1 and CDR2 sequences are MNHNS and SASEGT. The CDR3 protein is CASTDFLTGELFF. The CDR3 coding sequence is TGTGCCAGCACTGACTTCCTCACCGGGGAGCTGTTTTTT.

The chain recombines TRBV9 with TRBJ1-3, with D maybe TRBD1 (5 bases). V lost 2 bases to trimming and J lost 0 bases, with 18 bases between them. CDR3 length: 18 residues. Looked up from germline, CDR1 is SGDLS and CDR2 is YYNGEE. The CDR3 loop is CASSVNRNPRDSGNTIYF. The CDR3 nucleotides are TGTGCCAGCAGCGTGAACAGGAACCCCAGGGACTCTGGAAACACCATATATTTT.

The chain recombines TRBV20-1 with TRBJ2-3; D gene ambiguous. The CDR3 covers 11 residues. V dropped 3 bases and J dropped 5 bases, with 6 bases sitting between them. From germline, CDR1 is DFQATT and CDR2 SNEGSKA (reference sequence). The CDR3 nucleotides are TGCAGTGCTAGTGTTAAAGATACGCAGTATTTT. Its protein is CSASVKDTQYF.

This clone has a handful of counts. The V call is TRBV27, the J call TRBJ1-3, with D hard to call. The germline V and J ends were trimmed by 4 bases and 0 bases, with 4 bases remaining between them. Germline CDR1 MNHEY, CDR2 SMNVEV (reference sequence). CDR3 size: 13 residues. The CDR3 coding sequence is TGTGCCAGCAGTTCCTTCTCTGGAAACACCATATATTTT. This translates into CASSSFSGNTIYF.

The rearrangement links TRBV5-1 to TRBJ1-4, with TRBD1 as a possible D gene (5 bases). V lost 2 bases and J lost 12, with 17 bases in between. CDR1 and CDR2 from the germline V gene are SGHRS and YFSETQ. The CDR3 totals 14 residues. The CDR3 DNA sequence: TGCGCCAGCAGCTTAGACAATGCGCCGGGGGAACTGTTTTTT. Its protein product is CASSLDNAPGELFF.

The chain is built from TRBV19 and TRBJ1-2, with unresolved D. Germline V gene sequence: CDR1 LNHDA, CDR2 SQIVND (reference sequence). V was pared by 0 bases and J by 6 bases, with 17 bases between. The CDR3 spans 16 residues. Here the CDR3 reads CASSIDLRGLEDGYTF. DNA of the CDR3: TGTGCCAGTAGTATAGATCTTCGGGGTCTTGAGGATGGCTACACCTTC. Using reference TRBV19 and TRBJ1-2 for the parts outside the CDR3, the full variable domain is DGGITQSPKYLFRKEGQNVTLSCEQNLNHDAMYWYRQDPGQGLRLIYYSQIVNDFQKGDIAEGYSVSREKKESFPLTVTSAQKNPTAFYLCASSIDLRGLEDGYTFGSGTRLTVV.

In regard to this clone: The identical CDR3 is also encoded by other nucleotide sequences in the sample. The genes are TRBV5-1 and TRBJ2-1; 8 bases are shared with TRBD2. This CDR3 region has 15 residues. The V and J ends lost 0 bases and 4 bases, in that order; junction bases with no gene match: 3. Germline CDR1 is SGHRS and CDR2 is YFSETQ. CDR3: CASSLAGTSYNEQFF. For the CDR3, the DNA is TGCGCCAGCAGCTTGGCCGGGACTAGTTACAATGAGCAGTTCTTC. Based on the CDR3 plus reference TRBV5-1 and TRBJ2-1, the full variable domain is KAGVTQTPRYLIKTRGQQVTLSCSPISGHRSVSWYQQTPGQGLQFLFEYFSETQRNKGNFPGRFSGRQFSNSRSEMNVSTLELGDSALYLCASSLAGTSYNEQFFGPGTRLTVL.

This clone was detected only a few times. V is TRBV30 and J is TRBJ2-3, with D unresolved. Germline CDR1 and CDR2: GTSNPN and SVGIG (reference sequence). The CDR3 loop spans 12 amino acids. V was cut by 2 bases and J by 10 bases, with 13 bases left in between. CDR3 loop: CAWSQRQTPQYF. The CDR3 coding sequence is TGTGCCTGGAGTCAAAGACAAACCCCGCAGTATTTT.

This chain uses TRBV7-9 with TRBJ2-1; the D gene is possibly TRBD2 (6 bases). The germline CDR1 and CDR2 sequences are SEHNR and FQNEAQ (reference sequence). The CDR3 loop spans 16 amino acids. Trimming cost V 4 bases and J 10 bases, with 23 bases left between them. This CDR3 reads CASSSGRGLNFEEQFF. In DNA form, the CDR3 reads TGTGCCAGCAGCTCCGGCCGGGGACTGAACTTCGAGGAGCAGTTCTTC.

This clone was found once. The CDR3 reads CASRSSGASYEQYF. CDR3 DNA sequence: TGTGCCAGTAGGTCTAGCGGAGCTAGCTACGAGCAGTACTTC. V usage is TRBV19 and J usage is TRBJ2-7; TRBD2 matches 7 bases. The CDR3 is made up of 14 amino acids. V lost 6 bases to trimming and J lost 3 bases; unmatched junction nucleotides: 8. CDR1 is LNHDA, CDR2 SQIVND, per germline (reference sequence).

This clone came up once. The rearrangement uses TRBV7-9 and TRBJ2-7; 9 positions agree with TRBD1. V dropped 1 base and J dropped 1; count of bases not matched to a gene: 2. Germline assignment: CDR1 SEHNR and CDR2 FQNEAQ (reference sequence). CDR3 length: 15 residues. This CDR3 reads CASSLGTGVSYEQYF. The CDR3 DNA sequence: TGTGCCAGCAGCTTAGGGACAGGGGTATCCTACGAGCAGTACTTC.

The table lists this clone with a count of one. The rearrangement links TRBV7-2 to TRBJ2-3, with 14 bases aligning to TRBD2. V was pared by 1 base and J by 7 bases, with 4 bases of the junction left unmatched. The CDR3 spans 16 residues. Per germline, CDR1 SGHTA and CDR2 FQGNSA. CDR3 nucleotides: TGTGCCAGCAGCTTAGGACTAGCGGGAGGGGCAAATACGCAGTATTTT. It yields the protein CASSLGLAGGANTQYF.

The chain links TRBV7-9 to TRBJ2-3; 10 positions match TRBD1. The CDR3 runs 16 residues. The junction had 10 bases not matched to a gene; V was cut back by 5 bases and J by 5 bases. Germline V gene lookup returns CDR1 SEHNR and CDR2 FQNEAQ (reference sequence). CDR3 DNA sequence: TGTGCCAGCAGCACAGACAGGGGGCCAGGGGAAGATACGCAGTATTTT. This sequence encodes CASSTDRGPGEDTQYF.

CDR3: CASSLAVGTGMRVTQYF. The CDR3 DNA reads as TGTGCCAGCAGCTTAGCTGTTGGGACAGGAATGCGAGTGACCCAGTACTTC. V gene TRBV7-2 combines with J gene TRBJ2-5; TRBD1 aligns across 8 bases. Germline V CDR1 and CDR2: SGHTA, FQGNSA. The CDR3 has 17 residues. The junction had 13 bases not matched to a gene; V was cut back by 0 bases and J by 7 bases.

This clone has a single count. The V gene is TRBV4-1, the J gene TRBJ1-2; TRBD1 aligns across 8 bases. Per germline, CDR1 MGHRA and CDR2 YSYEKL. The CDR3 is made up of 15 amino acids. The J segment lost 0 bases and the V segment lost 5 bases, leaving 5 bases of the junction unmatched. The CDR3 sequence is CASSERQGSNYGYTF. Written as DNA, the CDR3 is TGCGCCAGCAGCGAAAGACAGGGGTCTAACTATGGCTACACCTTC.

The J gene is TRBJ1-2, the V gene TRBV6-4; D might be TRBD1 (5 bases). Germline V gene sequence: CDR1 MRHNA, CDR2 SNTAGT. The length of the CDR3 is 13 residues. Between the trimmed V and J ends, which lost 4 bases and 8 bases, there was a span of 14 bases. CDR3 in DNA: TGTGCCAGCAGTGCATCCGGGACTGCGGGCTACACCTTC. This translates into CASSASGTAGYTF.

The chain recombines TRBV15 with TRBJ1-2, with 11 bases matching TRBD1. Germline trimming cut 2 bases from V and 10 bases from J; bases unmatched to any gene: 6. Germline lookup yields CDR1 LNHNV and CDR2 YYDKDF (reference sequence). The CDR3 is 14 residues long. CDR3 sequence reads: CATSRPGQGDDYTF. The CDR3, as DNA: TGTGCCACCAGCAGACCGGGACAGGGGGATGACTACACCTTC.

The rearrangement links TRBV5-4 to TRBJ2-1; 10 bases are a match to TRBD1. This CDR3 has 15 amino acids. Germline values: CDR1 SGHNT, CDR2 YYREEE (reference sequence). The junction had 6 bases not matched to a gene; V was cut back by 3 bases and J by 6 bases. CDR3 coding DNA: TGTGCCAGCAGCTACCCCGGGACAGGGGCCAATGAGCAGTTCTTC. This codes for CASSYPGTGANEQFF.

This chain uses TRBV7-2 with TRBJ2-1; 11 nucleotides align to TRBD2. Looked up from germline, CDR1 is SGHTA and CDR2 is FQGNSA. The CDR3 length is 16 residues. J was trimmed by 5 bases and V by 1 base; bases with no gene match: 4. The CDR3 region is CASSLDSGLADNEQFF. The CDR3 nucleotides read TGTGCCAGCAGCTTAGATTCGGGACTAGCGGACAATGAGCAGTTCTTC.

The rearrangement uses TRBV19 and TRBJ2-7, with TRBD1 matching over 10 bases. With V trimmed by 6 bases and J by 1 base, 6 bases remained unmatched. CDR3 length equals 15 residues. CDR1 is LNHDA and CDR2 is SQIVND in the germline V gene (reference sequence). Here the CDR3 DNA reads TGTGCCAGTAGCATCGGACAGGGGGTTTCCTACGAGCAGTACTTC. This codes for CASSIGQGVSYEQYF. The full variable domain, in which reference TRBV19 and TRBJ2-7 provide the parts outside the CDR3, is DGGITQSPKYLFRKEGQNVTLSCEQNLNHDAMYWYRQDPGQGLRLIYYSQIVNDFQKGDIAEGYSVSREKKESFPLTVTSAQKNPTAFYLCASSIGQGVSYEQYFGPGTRLTVT.

The V gene is TRBV6-4, the J gene TRBJ2-1, with 8 nucleotides matching TRBD2. The CDR3 consists of 15 residues. CDR1 is MRHNA and CDR2 is SNTAGT in the germline V gene. V lost 0 bases to trimming and J lost 8 bases; unmatched junction nucleotides: 6. This CDR3 is CASSDSTLAGDEQFF. In DNA, the CDR3 is TGTGCCAGCAGTGACTCGACCCTAGCGGGCGATGAGCAGTTCTTC.

The chain carries TRBV27 and TRBJ2-7, with D perhaps TRBD1 (6 bases). V was clipped by 2 bases and J by 4 bases, with 9 bases between them. In germline, CDR1 is MNHEY, CDR2 SMNVEV (reference sequence). There are 13 residues in the CDR3. CDR3 region: CASSLNRVYEQYF. The CDR3 DNA follows: TGTGCCAGCAGTTTAAACAGGGTTTACGAGCAGTACTTC.

The genes are TRBV6-1 and TRBJ1-4; TRBD1 matches at 8 bases. The V gene's germline CDR1 is MNHNS and CDR2 SASEGT. J gave up 5 bases and V 5 bases, and 7 bases lay outside the gene matches. The CDR3 length is 15 residues. The CDR3 sequence: CASSRGTGVNEKLFF. CDR3 nucleotide sequence: TGTGCCAGCAGTAGGGGGACAGGAGTCAATGAAAAACTGTTTTTT.

This chain uses TRBV10-2 with TRBJ2-3, with D unresolved. With 6 bases removed from V and 5 bases from J, the gap between germline ends came to 12 bases. The CDR3 is made up of 13 amino acids. Germline CDR1 is WSHSY and CDR2 is SAAADI. The CDR3 DNA reads as TGCGCCAGCAGAACCCCACCCGGAGATACGCAGTATTTT. As protein: CASRTPPGDTQYF.

The chain employs TRBV29-1 and TRBJ1-1, with D unresolved. Per germline, CDR1 SQVTM and CDR2 ANQGSEA. Trimming cost V 6 bases and J 2 bases, with 7 bases left between them. The CDR3 loop spans 11 amino acids. CDR3 loop: CSVRYNTEAFF. The CDR3 DNA reads as TGCAGCGTCAGATATAACACTGAAGCTTTCTTT.

The chain uses TRBV19 and TRBJ2-7, with 9 bases lining up with TRBD2. The V gene's germline CDR1 is LNHDA and CDR2 SQIVND (reference sequence). The CDR3 totals 14 residues. Germline trimming cut 5 bases from V and 3 bases from J; bases unmatched to any gene: 5. The CDR3 region is CASSLAGVFYEQYF. CDR3 bases: TGTGCCAGTAGTTTAGCGGGAGTTTTCTACGAGCAGTACTTC.

V is TRBV5-1 and J is TRBJ2-2; TRBD1 matches 7 bases. Germline-derived CDR1 and CDR2 are SGHRS and YFSETQ. The CDR3 consists of 18 residues. Unmatched junction bases numbered 17, after V lost 5 bases and J lost 4 bases. The CDR3 here is CASRWATGAPGGTGELFF. DNA of the CDR3: TGCGCCAGCAGATGGGCCACAGGGGCCCCTGGAGGCACCGGGGAGCTGTTTTTT.

The rearrangement links TRBV15 to TRBJ1-5; D not certain. Germline CDR1 LNHNV, CDR2 YYDKDF (reference sequence). Between the trimmed V and J ends, which lost 8 bases and 2 bases, there was a span of 7 bases. The CDR3 totals 12 residues. CDR3 coding DNA: TGTGCCACCGGTTCGGGCAATCAGCCCCAGCATTTT. It specifies CATGSGNQPQHF.

The V call is TRBV5-6, the J call TRBJ2-1; 8 bases line up with TRBD1. This CDR3 has 14 residues. The junction had 3 bases not matched to a gene; V was cut back by 4 bases and J by 3 bases. Germline V lookup: CDR1 SGHDT, CDR2 YYEEEE. The CDR3 sequence: CASSRTGHYNEQFF. In DNA form, the CDR3 reads TGTGCCAGCAGCCGGACAGGGCACTACAATGAGCAGTTCTTC. Drawing the rest from reference TRBV5-6 and TRBJ2-1, the complete variable domain is DAGVTQSPTHLIKTRGQQVTLRCSPKSGHDTVSWYQQALGQGPQFIFQYYEEEERQRGNFPDRFSGHQFPNYSSELNVNALLLGDSALYLCASSRTGHYNEQFFGPGTRLTVL.

V usage is TRBV30 and J usage is TRBJ2-7, with 7 bases matching TRBD2. The CDR3 is 15 residues long. J lost 2 bases, V lost 6 bases, and 13 bases had no gene match. Per the germline V gene, CDR1 is GTSNPN and CDR2 is SVGIG (reference sequence). The CDR3 loop reads CACRRGTKAPYEQYF. The CDR3 nucleotides are TGTGCCTGCCGAAGAGGGACTAAAGCTCCCTACGAGCAGTACTTC.